A selection of T cell receptor beta chains follows, all from one sample in a study of PD-1 blockade in classical Hodgkin lymphoma. Assay used: immunoSEQ multiplex PCR; TCRdb lists only in-frame clones, some missing. The data show 110,000 or so clones, approximately 90% seen once. The sample consisted of peripheral blood mononuclear cells (PBMCs), taken before the fourth cycle of nivolumab. The receptor source for this set is a human donor with classical Hodgkin lymphoma. CDR3s include the opening cysteine and the closing phenylalanine or tryptophan. Each record gives: CDR3 length, clone size, V gene, D gene, J gene, CDR3 protein, CDR3 DNA. The D gene is left open where the match is weak. The listing skips clone size in some rows; elsewhere it reads once, few, many or a size class.

>13|NA|TRBV6-5|TRBD1|TRBJ2-7
CASSYDRGYEQYF
TGTGCCAGCAGTTACGACAGGGGCTACGAGCAGTACTTC
>13|NA|TRBV5-1|NA|TRBJ1-1
CASSLWSGTEAFF
TGCGCCAGCAGCTTGTGGTCAGGGACTGAAGCTTTCTTT
>16|NA|TRBV4-1|NA|TRBJ1-5
CASSQDHPDSNQPQHF
TGCGCCAGCAGCCAAGATCACCCGGATAGCAATCAGCCCCAGCATTTT
>15|NA|TRBV2|NA|TRBJ1-1
CASSPWGGVRTEAFF
TGTGCCAGCAGCCCGTGGGGGGGGGTCCGGACTGAAGCTTTCTTT
>16|NA|TRBV7-6|TRBD2|TRBJ2-1
CASSSPTSGGYNEQFF
TGTGCCAGCAGCTCCCCGACTAGCGGGGGGTACAATGAGCAGTTCTTC
>12|NA|TRBV18|NA|TRBJ1-2
CASSPLGRGYTF
TGTGCCAGCTCACCCCTAGGCAGGGGCTACACCTTC
>15|NA|TRBV9|NA|TRBJ2-7
CASSVGDGVSYEQYF
TGTGCCAGCAGCGTAGGGGACGGAGTATCCTACGAGCAGTACTTC
>15|NA|TRBV30|NA|TRBJ2-3
CAWRLTTPLTDTQYF
TGTGCCTGGAGGCTAACTACTCCCCTCACAGATACGCAGTATTTT
>15|NA|TRBV27|NA|TRBJ2-7
CASSFRSEGVYEQYF
TGTGCCAGCAGTTTTAGGAGTGAGGGTGTCTACGAGCAGTACTTC
>11|NA|TRBV25-1|NA|TRBJ2-2
CASSELSELFF
TGTGCCAGCAGTGAACTGTCGGAGCTGTTTTTT
>15|NA|TRBV7-9|NA|TRBJ2-1
CASSFQTSSYNEQFF
TGTGCCAGCAGCTTTCAGACGAGCTCCTACAATGAGCAGTTCTTC
>16|NA|TRBV18|NA|TRBJ1-3
CASSPRLGARGNTIYF
TGTGCCAGCTCACCACGTCTGGGGGCGCGAGGAAACACCATATATTTT
>16|NA|TRBV11-2|TRBD2|TRBJ2-3
CASSLKREGLTDTQYF
TGTGCCAGCAGCTTAAAGCGGGAGGGCCTCACAGATACGCAGTATTTT
>14|NA|TRBV5-6|NA|TRBJ2-3
CASSLAVRTDTQYF
TGTGCCAGCAGCTTAGCGGTTCGGACGGATACGCAGTATTTT
>15|NA|TRBV6-1|NA|TRBJ2-7
CASSGGTESSYEQYF
TGTGCCAGCAGTGGAGGGACCGAAAGCTCCTACGAGCAGTACTTC
>18|NA|TRBV21-1|NA|TRBJ1-3
CASSKGPNPDCSGNTIYF
TGTGCCAGCAGCAAAGGGCCTAACCCCGACTGCTCTGGAAACACCATATATTTT
>12|NA|TRBV11-2|NA|TRBJ1-4
CASSSPRTKLFF
TGTGCCAGCAGCTCCCCGCGGACAAAGCTGTTTTTT
>13|NA|TRBV2|NA|TRBJ2-5
CASNGRGRGTQYF
TGTGCCAGCAATGGAAGGGGGCGGGGGACCCAGTACTTC
>16|NA|TRBV10-3|TRBD1|TRBJ2-3
CAISEGRDRGEDTQYF
TGTGCCATCAGTGAAGGCCGAGACAGGGGAGAAGATACGCAGTATTTT
>13|NA|TRBV6-5|NA|TRBJ2-1
CASRYTPNNEQFF
TGTGCCAGCAGATATACCCCCAACAATGAGCAGTTCTTC
>18|NA|TRBV4-1|NA|TRBJ2-7
CASSQDLIGRRGAYEQYF
TGCGCCAGCAGCCAAGATTTAATAGGGCGGCGAGGGGCCTACGAGCAGTACTTC
>16|NA|TRBV7-2|TRBD2|TRBJ2-1
CASSPPSAGGGNEQFF
TGTGCCAGCAGCCCTCCCTCAGCGGGAGGTGGCAATGAGCAGTTCTTC
>14|NA|TRBV2|NA|TRBJ2-7
CASSEVGSDYEQYF
TGTGCCAGCAGTGAAGTCGGGAGTGACTACGAGCAGTACTTC
>18|NA|TRBV18|TRBD2|TRBJ2-5
CASSLGLAGGSGQETQYF
TGTGCCAGCTCACTGGGACTAGCGGGAGGGAGCGGCCAAGAGACCCAGTACTTC
>17|once|TRBV2|TRBD1|TRBJ1-3
CASSESPDRVSGNTIYF
TGTGCCAGCAGTGAATCGCCGGACAGGGTCTCTGGAAACACCATATATTTT
>16|NA|TRBV5-4|NA|TRBJ2-1
CASSSSTDNPLNEQFF
TGTGCCAGCAGCTCATCGACAGATAACCCCCTCAATGAGCAGTTCTTC
>11|NA|TRBV28|NA|TRBJ1-1
CASSFNTEAFF
TGTGCCAGCAGTTTCAACACTGAAGCTTTCTTT
>14|NA|TRBV6-5|NA|TRBJ2-7
CASSYTPGGYEQYF
TGTGCCAGCAGTTACACACCAGGGGGGTACGAGCAGTACTTC
>13|NA|TRBV18|NA|TRBJ1-2
CASSPDGTYGYTF
TGTGCCAGCTCACCCGACGGAACCTATGGCTACACCTTC
>14|NA|TRBV6-1|NA|TRBJ1-1
CASSRTPMYTEAFF
TGTGCCAGCAGTCGAACACCCATGTACACTGAAGCTTTCTTT
>16|NA|TRBV10-2|TRBD2|TRBJ2-7
CAAGMGGIVSSYEQYF
TGCGCCGCGGGGATGGGAGGGATCGTCAGTTCCTACGAGCAGTACTTC
>13|NA|TRBV11-2|NA|TRBJ2-3
CASNAGLTDTQYF
TGTGCCAGCAATGCGGGACTCACAGATACGCAGTATTTT
>15|NA|TRBV25-1|NA|TRBJ2-7
CASSEYTRSSYEQYF
TGTGCCAGCAGTGAATATACGAGAAGCTCCTACGAGCAGTACTTC
>17|once|TRBV9|TRBD2|TRBJ2-7
CASSVDGGSGSVYEQYF
TGTGCCAGCAGCGTAGATGGAGGTAGCGGGAGTGTCTACGAGCAGTACTTC
>14|once|TRBV6-1|TRBD1|TRBJ1-1
CASSPGTGATEAFF
TGTGCCAGCAGTCCAGGGACAGGGGCGACTGAAGCTTTCTTT
>13|NA|TRBV4-3|TRBD1|TRBJ1-2
CASSQDRDSLLTF
TGCGCCAGCAGCCAAGATCGGGACAGCCTGCTCACCTTC
>15|NA|TRBV4-1|NA|TRBJ1-2
CASSQVIDSSYGYTF
TGCGCCAGCAGCCAAGTAATCGACAGTTCCTATGGCTACACCTTC
>15|NA|TRBV6-1|TRBD1|TRBJ2-2
CASSARQGLTGELFF
TGTGCCAGCAGTGCGCGACAGGGTCTCACCGGGGAGCTGTTTTTT
>14|NA|TRBV4-1|TRBD1|TRBJ1-4
CASSPDRGDGKLFF
TGCGCCAGCAGCCCCGACAGGGGGGATGGAAAACTGTTTTTT
>14|NA|TRBV5-1|TRBD2|TRBJ2-3
CASSLGTSRYTQYF
TGCGCCAGCAGCTTGGGGACTAGTCGATATACGCAGTATTTT
>16|NA|TRBV5-1|NA|TRBJ2-1
CASSLEPTESYNEQFF
TGCGCCAGCAGCTTGGAACCGACAGAATCCTACAATGAGCAGTTCTTC
>15|NA|TRBV4-1|TRBD1|TRBJ2-7
CASSQEHRGNYEQYF
TGCGCCAGCAGCCAAGAGCACAGGGGGAACTACGAGCAGTACTTC
>14|NA|TRBV2|NA|TRBJ1-1
CASSVENMNTEAFF
TGTGCCAGCAGTGTCGAGAACATGAACACTGAAGCTTTCTTT
>16|NA|TRBV4-3|NA|TRBJ2-2
CASSQENGYNTGELFF
TGCGCCAGCAGCCAAGAGAACGGGTATAACACCGGGGAGCTGTTTTTT